The 23 T cell receptor beta chains presented below share a single source sample, sequenced in a study of identical twins. TCRdb re-derived calls from the 5' RACE reads in MiXCR, one entry per CDR3 protein. The repertoire holds 200,000 or so distinct CDR3 sequences, with roughly 15% as singletons. This sample also belongs to another study, concerning T cells expressing NK-cell markers.

Sample: CD8+ T cells sorted from blood. These receptors came from a woman aged 18-35 years in good health.

In its sample, this clonotype was seen a few times. This chain joins TRBV12-3 or TRBV12-4 and TRBJ1-3; weak D call: TRBD1 (5 bases). The length of the CDR3 is 14 residues. With 1 base removed from V and 3 bases from J, the gap between germline ends came to 7 bases. CDR3 loop: CASSLGGVGNTIYF. CDR3 nucleotide sequence: TGTGCCAGCAGTTTAGGAGGGGTTGGAAACACCATATATTTT.

The genes are TRBV6-1 and TRBJ2-1, with 11 bases that match TRBD2. The V gene's germline CDR1 is MNHNS and CDR2 SASEGT. Germline trimming cut 8 bases from V and 9 bases from J; bases unmatched to any gene: 9. The CDR3 is 14 amino acids. CDR3 sequence reads: CASAFGLAGIEQFF. The CDR3 DNA follows: TGTGCCAGCGCCTTCGGACTAGCGGGTATTGAGCAGTTCTTC.

This CDR3 is CASSEGAGRTYEQYF. The DNA for the CDR3 is TGTGCCAGCAGCGAGGGGGCCGGGAGGACCTACGAGCAGTACTTC. The chain has TRBV9 and TRBJ2-7, with D perhaps matching TRBD1 or TRBD2 (7 bases each). CDR3 length: 15 amino acids. Germline loops: CDR1 SGDLS, CDR2 YYNGEE. V was cut by 3 bases and J by 2 bases, with 15 bases left in between.

This sequence joins TRBV6-2 or TRBV6-3 and TRBJ2-6; D gene ambiguous. Looked up from germline, CDR1 is MNHEY and CDR2 is SVGEGT. This CDR3 comprises 14 residues. V gave up 4 bases and J gave up 1 base, with 5 bases separating them. The CDR3 bases are TGTGCCAGCAGTTCGGTGTCTGGGGCCAACGTCCTGACTTTC. Its protein is CASSSVSGANVLTF.

This clonotype occurred many times. This rearrangement joins TRBV29-1 to TRBJ2-1, with TRBD2 matching 11 bases. Germline assignment: CDR1 SQVTM and CDR2 ANQGSEA. CDR3 size: 17 residues. The V and J ends lost 1 base and 0 bases, in that order; junction bases with no gene match: 5. CDR3 sequence (DNA): TGCAGCGTTGAAGGGCTAGCGGGAGGTATCTCCTACAATGAGCAGTTCTTC. Its translation is CSVEGLAGGISYNEQFF.

This clonotype showed up just a few times. This sequence joins TRBV5-6 and TRBJ1-5; 9 bases are shared with TRBD1. Germline loops: CDR1 SGHDT, CDR2 YYEEEE. V lost 3 bases to trimming and J lost 9 bases; unmatched junction nucleotides: 10. This CDR3 contains 15 residues. The CDR3 nucleotides are TGTGCCAGCAGCTCAGGGGACAGGGTCTCAATGCCCCAGCATTTT. It encodes CASSSGDRVSMPQHF.

V is TRBV3-1 and J is TRBJ2-7; no reliable D call. CDR3 length: 15 amino acids. Germline-derived CDR1 and CDR2 are LGHDT and YNNKEL (reference sequence). Trimming pared 0 bases from V and 0 bases from J, leaving 9 bases between. The DNA of the CDR3 is TGTGCCAGCAGCCAAGATGCCTACCCCTCCTACGAGCAGTACTTC. This codes for CASSQDAYPSYEQYF.

The chain is built from TRBV27 and TRBJ1-1; 7 bases agree with TRBD1. This CDR3 has 16 residues. Trimming removed 5 bases from V and 0 bases from J; junction bases left unmatched: 9. Germline CDR1 MNHEY, CDR2 SMNVEV (reference sequence). CDR3 sequence: CASSGTGASMNTEAFF. The CDR3 DNA reads TGTGCCAGCAGTGGTACAGGGGCTTCTATGAACACTGAAGCTTTCTTT.

The chain uses TRBV5-1 and TRBJ1-1, with a weak D call TRBD1 (5 bases). CDR1 and CDR2 (germline): SGHRS, YFSETQ. The CDR3 spans 13 residues. The germline V and J ends were trimmed by 4 bases and 3 bases, with 10 bases remaining between them. CDR3 residues: CASSPPRDTEAFF. For the CDR3, the DNA is TGCGCCAGCAGCCCACCCAGGGACACTGAAGCTTTCTTT.

This clonotype was counted a few times. The gene calls are TRBV5-1 and TRBJ2-5; TRBD2 matches 7 bases. The length of the CDR3 is 14 residues. Germline CDR1 is SGHRS and CDR2 is YFSETQ. The trim removed 3 bases at V and 1 base at J, leaving 3 bases unmatched. CDR3: CASSWGGVQETQYF. The CDR3 DNA is TGCGCCAGCAGCTGGGGGGGAGTCCAAGAGACCCAGTACTTC.

This chain joins TRBV13 and TRBJ1-1; 8 bases map to TRBD1. In germline, CDR1 is PRHDT, CDR2 FYEKMQ (reference sequence). This CDR3 has 15 amino acids. J lost 1 base, V lost 4 bases, and 5 bases had no gene match. The CDR3 sequence: CASSSGGAGNTEAFF. CDR3 nucleotides: TGTGCCAGCAGCTCAGGGGGCGCGGGGAACACTGAAGCTTTCTTT. The variable domain in full, completed from reference TRBV13 and TRBJ1-1, reads AAGVIQSPRHLIKEKRETATLKCYPIPRHDTVYWYQQGPGQDPQFLISFYEKMQSDKGSIPDRFSAQQFSDYHSELNMSSLELGDSALYFCASSSGGAGNTEAFFGQGTRLTVV.

The DNA for the CDR3 is TGTGCCAGCAGCTTAGGCGCCCGGTCCAGGACTAACATTCAGTACTTC. Protein: CASSLGARSRTNIQYF. This rearrangement joins TRBV11-2 to TRBJ2-4, with D maybe TRBD2 (5 bases). The CDR3 spans 16 residues. Trimming removed 1 base from V and 7 bases from J, with 17 bases in between. Germline loops: CDR1 SGHAT, CDR2 FQNNGV.

In its sample, this clonotype was seen a few times. This rearrangement joins TRBV7-6 to TRBJ2-7; weak D call: TRBD2 (5 bases). The CDR3 extends over 14 amino acids. The V and J ends lost 2 bases and 3 bases respectively, with 11 bases between them. The germline V gene has CDR1 SGHVS and CDR2 FNYEAQ. The CDR3 protein is CASSLRGQNYEQYF. DNA for the CDR3: TGTGCCAGCAGCTTACGAGGGCAGAACTACGAGCAGTACTTC.

This chain connects TRBV27 to TRBJ2-2; TRBD1 or TRBD2 may be the D gene (5 bases each). V lost 10 bases and J lost 4, with 13 bases in between. Germline-derived CDR1 and CDR2 are MNHEY and SMNVEV (reference sequence). This CDR3 contains 13 residues. CDR3 loop: CATGTRSTGELFF. CDR3 nucleotides: TGTGCCACAGGGACGAGAAGCACCGGGGAGCTGTTTTTT.

The rearrangement joins TRBV3-1 to TRBJ2-1; D not resolved. The CDR3 is made up of 13 amino acids. Trimming stripped 0 bases from V and 9 bases from J, with 9 bases between. Germline assignment: CDR1 LGHDT and CDR2 YNNKEL (reference sequence). CDR3 nucleotide sequence: TGTGCCAGCAGCCAAGATCATCGCAGTGAGCAGTTCTTC. Amino acid sequence: CASSQDHRSEQFF.

The gene calls are TRBV15 and TRBJ2-2; 12 bases are a match to TRBD2. The CDR3 runs 16 residues. V was pared by 3 bases and J by 6 bases, with 5 bases of the junction left unmatched. The germline CDR1 and CDR2 sequences are LNHNV and YYDKDF (reference sequence). CDR3 amino acids: CATSSGLAGLAGELFF. The DNA for the CDR3 is TGTGCCACCAGCAGTGGACTAGCGGGACTGGCCGGGGAGCTGTTTTTT.

This chain uses TRBV20-1 with TRBJ2-2, with TRBD1 matching over 9 bases. The junction had 7 bases not matched to a gene; V was cut back by 6 bases and J by 5 bases. Germline V gene lookup returns CDR1 DFQATT and CDR2 SNEGSKA (reference sequence). This CDR3 has 14 residues. DNA for the CDR3: TGCAGTGCCCCAGACAGGGGGGGTACCGGGGAGCTGTTTTTT. Its translation is CSAPDRGGTGELFF.

This clonotype was counted only a few times. The J gene is TRBJ2-7, the V gene TRBV4-1, with D hard to call. CDR3 length: 16 residues. Trimming stripped 0 bases from V and 0 bases from J, with 12 bases between. Germline values: CDR1 MGHRA, CDR2 YSYEKL. CDR3 residues: CASSQDVNRPSYEQYF. CDR3 coding DNA: TGCGCCAGCAGCCAAGATGTTAACAGACCCTCCTACGAGCAGTACTTC.

This clonotype was picked up a small number of times. CDR3 in DNA: TGCGCCAGCAGCCCAGGGGGTATCTATGGCTACACCTTC. Protein: CASSPGGIYGYTF. The chain joins TRBV5-1 to TRBJ1-2; 7 bases align to TRBD1. J gave up 4 bases and V 4 bases, and 4 bases lay outside the gene matches. Germline CDR1 SGHRS, CDR2 YFSETQ. This CDR3 contains 13 residues.

This clonotype has just a few counts. The chain uses TRBV20-1 and TRBJ2-1; no clear D. Trimming pared 1 base from V and 2 bases from J, leaving 12 bases between. The CDR3 runs to 15 residues. Per the germline V gene, CDR1 is DFQATT and CDR2 is SNEGSKA (reference sequence). For the CDR3, the DNA is TGCAGTGCTAGAGTGACACCCGATACCTACAATGAGCAGTTCTTC. It specifies CSARVTPDTYNEQFF.

This clonotype came up a few times. The chain recombines TRBV14 with TRBJ2-7; 8 bases are a match to TRBD2. In germline, CDR1 is SGHDN, CDR2 FVKESK. This CDR3 is 16 amino acids long. V trimming: 5 bases; J trimming: 2 bases; junction bases outside the gene matches: 11. The CDR3 sequence: CASSERGTGRAYEQYF. As DNA, the CDR3 is TGTGCCAGCAGCGAAAGGGGGACCGGGAGGGCCTACGAGCAGTACTTC.

This clonotype has only a few counts. This chain links TRBV5-1 with TRBJ2-5, with D unclear. The germline CDR1 and CDR2 sequences are SGHRS and YFSETQ. The CDR3 extends over 12 amino acids. The V end lost 7 bases, the J end lost 5 bases, and 12 bases lay between the germline ends. DNA for the CDR3: TGCGCCAGCCGGTGGGTGGAGGAGACCCAGTACTTC. It translates to CASRWVEETQYF.

Only a few counts were recorded for this clonotype. J is TRBJ1-1 and V is TRBV6-5; TRBD1 agrees at 7 bases. CDR1 and CDR2 (germline): MNHEY, SVGAGI. The CDR3 runs 17 residues. V shed 0 bases and J 4 bases; nucleotides not matched to a gene: 11. CDR3 bases: TGTGCCAGCAGTTACTCGTTTCAGAGGGGGCTGGTCACTGAAGCTTTCTTT. Its protein product is CASSYSFQRGLVTEAFF.